The present entry profiles one T cell receptor beta chain with its context. Its antigen remains undetermined. It has no much larger one-base neighbor in the sample; base qualities were not kept. This sample stems from a study of identical twins (TCRdb year 2016). The study in broad terms: The study deep-sequenced TCR alpha and beta repertoires from monozygotic twins, unrelated adults of various ages and cord blood to test whether fetal clonotypes persist. Replicate twin experiments were performed at different times using different library preparation protocols to rule out contamination.

Only healthy Caucasian donors were included. The twin cohort comprised three pairs of female monozygotic twins, all aged about 18 to 30 years. Positive isolation kits from Invitrogen were used to isolate the CD4+ and CD8+ T cell populations. Library creation used 5' RACE. The sequencer was an Illumina HiSeq 2000. Template switching introduced a universal primer binding site; the final cDNA contained a unique molecular identifier, enabling accurate counting of TCR cDNA molecules. Specific primers in the conserved constant-segment region were used to synthesize first-strand cDNA for TCR alpha and beta chains. To control for contamination, every cDNA library carried two barcodes: a SMART-Mk sample barcode plus Illumina barcodes. TruSeq adapter sequences along with Illumina sample barcodes were introduced in two successive PCR steps. TCR alpha and beta cDNA libraries were sequenced on the Illumina HiSeq platform with custom primers. Regarding the original processing steps: MiGEC processed the raw reads to extract unique molecular identifiers, while MiXCR was used to determine the CDR3 positions. Recombination models were inferred per individual with the repgenHMM and IGoR tools using an EM algorithm. Shared clonotypes were analyzed with the tcR package in R, and sharing was normalized by the product of cloneset sizes. Out-of-frame nonproductive sequences were analyzed to study raw recombination free of thymic and clonal selection effects. TCRdb handled the public reads itself, with Q25 trimming in fastp and clone calling in MiXCR, and kept productive beta chains. Entries that share a CDR3 protein sequence are merged under the most common genes and DNA. The V and J calls were determined by TCRdb, not by the authors. This sample comprises hundreds of thousands of distinct CDR3 sequences, 20% to 25% of them detected only once. Clones ranked in the top ten supply approximately 0.5% of the sample.

Inclusive of the bounding cysteine and phenylalanine, the CDR3 is 14 residues long. Only the CDR3 part of the read is kept: 42 bases, read in frame from the first base. Trimming removed 1 base from V and 5 bases from J, leaving 9 bases between the germline ends. CDR1 SGHKS and CDR2 YYEKEE are derived from the germline V gene (reference sequence). What the study reported, not specific to this receptor: Invariant T cells such as MAIT and iNKT could partly confound zero-insertion analyses, though diverse VJ usage argued against this for most clonotypes. Compared with coincidental sharing between unrelated individuals, an excess of low generation-probability sequences was observed among out-of-frame TCR alpha sequences shared between twins. Because the same donors could not be followed over many years, conclusions were based on cross-sectional statistical analysis. Fewer insertions were carried by abundant cord blood beta clonotypes, a similar but weaker trend appeared in young adult naive repertoires, and no such trend appeared in memory repertoires. In beta out-of-frame sequences, excess twin sharing was weaker, because having fewer shared sequences lowered the signal-to-noise ratio. Out-of-frame TCR alpha sharing in monozygotic twins was systematically underestimated by recombination models, whereas sharing between unrelated individuals was in agreement with the recombination models.

This sample also belongs to another study, concerning yellow fever vaccine responses in identical twins. The second paper further reports: According to the authors, the vaccine-induced T cell response in identical twins seemed to be partly convergent and partly specific to each individual. In identical twins, the study followed T cell clones that responded to the vaccine with precision.

This sequence was found in a woman between 18 and 29 years old in good health. The sequenced sample was CD4+ T cells sorted from blood. The chain joins TRBV5-5 to TRBJ2-2, with the D gene uncertain. The DNA sequence is as follows: TGTGCCAGCAGCTTGAAGTTGGGGACCGGGGAGCTGTTTTTT. This sequence encodes CASSLKLGTGELFF. Extended through the reference TRBV5-5 and TRBJ2-2 proteins, this CDR3 yields the full variable domain: DAGVTQSPTHLIKTRGQQVTLRCSPISGHKSVSWYQQVLGQGPQFIFQYYEKEERGRGNFPDRFSARQFPNYSSELNVNALLLGDSALYLCASSLKLGTGELFFGEGSRLTVL.